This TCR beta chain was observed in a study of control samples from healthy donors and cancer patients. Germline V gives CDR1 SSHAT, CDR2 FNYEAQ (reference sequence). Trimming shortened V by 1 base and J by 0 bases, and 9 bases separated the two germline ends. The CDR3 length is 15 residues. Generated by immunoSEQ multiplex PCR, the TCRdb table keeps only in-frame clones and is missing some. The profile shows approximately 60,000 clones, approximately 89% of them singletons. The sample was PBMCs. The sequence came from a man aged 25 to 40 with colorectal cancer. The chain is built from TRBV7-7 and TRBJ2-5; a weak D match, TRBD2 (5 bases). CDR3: CASSLGTGNQETQYF. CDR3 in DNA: TGTGCCAGCAGCTTAGGGACTGGAAACCAAGAGACCCAGTACTTC.